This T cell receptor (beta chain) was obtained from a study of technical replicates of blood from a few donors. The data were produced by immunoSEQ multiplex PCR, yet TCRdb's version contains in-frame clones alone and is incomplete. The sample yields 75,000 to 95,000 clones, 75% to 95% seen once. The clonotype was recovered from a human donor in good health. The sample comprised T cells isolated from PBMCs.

The CDR3 DNA sequence: TGTGCCAGCAGTTACCGGCCCCAAGCGGACACTGAAGCTTTCTTT. The encoded protein is CASSYRPQADTEAFF. The V call is TRBV6-5, the J call TRBJ1-1; D not certain. The CDR3 loop spans 15 amino acids. CDR1 is MNHEY and CDR2 is SVGAGI in the germline V gene. Trimming removed 2 bases from V and 3 bases from J, with 13 bases in between.